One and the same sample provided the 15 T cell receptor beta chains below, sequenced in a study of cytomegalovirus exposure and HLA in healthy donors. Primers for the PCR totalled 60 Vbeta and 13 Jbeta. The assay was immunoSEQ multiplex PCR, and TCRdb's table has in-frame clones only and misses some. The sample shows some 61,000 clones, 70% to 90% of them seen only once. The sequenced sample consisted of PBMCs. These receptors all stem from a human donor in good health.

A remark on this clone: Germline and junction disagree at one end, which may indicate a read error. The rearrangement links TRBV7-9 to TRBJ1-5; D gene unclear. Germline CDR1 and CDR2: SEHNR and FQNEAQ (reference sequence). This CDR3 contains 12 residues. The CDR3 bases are TGTTCCAGCAGCTTAATCGGTCAGCCCCAGCATTTT. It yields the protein CSSSLIGQPQHF.

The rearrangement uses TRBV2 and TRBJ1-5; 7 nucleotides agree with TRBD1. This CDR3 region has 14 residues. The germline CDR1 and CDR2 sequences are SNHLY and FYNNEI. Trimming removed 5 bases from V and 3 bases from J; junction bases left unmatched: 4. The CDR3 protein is CASSRDRPNQPQHF. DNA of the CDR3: TGTGCCAGCAGTAGGGACAGACCCAATCAGCCCCAGCATTTT.

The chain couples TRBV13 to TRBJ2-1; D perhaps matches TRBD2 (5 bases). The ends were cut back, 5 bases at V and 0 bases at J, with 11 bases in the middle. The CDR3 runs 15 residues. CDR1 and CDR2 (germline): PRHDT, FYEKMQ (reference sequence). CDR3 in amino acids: CASSLVGSSYNEQFF. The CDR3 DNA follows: TGTGCCAGCAGCCTGGTTGGGAGCTCCTACAATGAGCAGTTCTTC.

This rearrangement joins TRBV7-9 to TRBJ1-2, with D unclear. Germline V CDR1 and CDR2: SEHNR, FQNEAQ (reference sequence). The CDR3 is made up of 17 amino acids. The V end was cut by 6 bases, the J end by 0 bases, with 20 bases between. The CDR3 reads CASSSTLASLANYGYTF. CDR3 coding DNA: TGTGCCAGCAGTTCAACTCTAGCCTCACTCGCTAACTATGGCTACACCTTC.

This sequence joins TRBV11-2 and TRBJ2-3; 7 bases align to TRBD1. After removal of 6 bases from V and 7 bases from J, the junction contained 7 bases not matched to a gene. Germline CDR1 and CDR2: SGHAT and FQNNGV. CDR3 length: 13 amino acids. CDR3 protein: CASRRTGPHTQYF. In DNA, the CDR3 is TGTGCCAGCAGGAGGACAGGTCCACATACGCAGTATTTT.

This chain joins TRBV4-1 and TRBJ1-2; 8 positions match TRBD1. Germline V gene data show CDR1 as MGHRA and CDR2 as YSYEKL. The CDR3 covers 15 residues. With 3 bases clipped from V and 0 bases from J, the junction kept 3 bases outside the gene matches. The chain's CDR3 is CASSHDRGTNYGYTF. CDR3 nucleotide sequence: TGCGCCAGCAGCCATGACAGGGGCACTAACTATGGCTACACCTTC.

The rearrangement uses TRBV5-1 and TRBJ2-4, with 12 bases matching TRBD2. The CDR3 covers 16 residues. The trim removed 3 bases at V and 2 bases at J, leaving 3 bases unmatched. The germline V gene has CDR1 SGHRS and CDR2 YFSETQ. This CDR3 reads CASSWTSGATKNIQYF. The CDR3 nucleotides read TGCGCCAGCAGCTGGACTAGCGGGGCGACCAAAAACATTCAGTACTTC.

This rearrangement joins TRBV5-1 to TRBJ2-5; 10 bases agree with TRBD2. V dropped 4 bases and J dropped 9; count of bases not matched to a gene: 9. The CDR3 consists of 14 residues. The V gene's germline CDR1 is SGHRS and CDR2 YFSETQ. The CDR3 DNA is TGCGCCAGCAGCCCGGGTTCTAGCGGGGGAGCCCAGTACTTC. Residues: CASSPGSSGGAQYF.

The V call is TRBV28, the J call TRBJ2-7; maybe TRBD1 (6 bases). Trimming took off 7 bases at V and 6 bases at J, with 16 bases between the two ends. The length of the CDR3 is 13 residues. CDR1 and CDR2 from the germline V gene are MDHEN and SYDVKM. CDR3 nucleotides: TGTGCCAGCAACATAGACAGGTTCCGCGAGCAGTACTTC. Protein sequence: CASNIDRFREQYF.

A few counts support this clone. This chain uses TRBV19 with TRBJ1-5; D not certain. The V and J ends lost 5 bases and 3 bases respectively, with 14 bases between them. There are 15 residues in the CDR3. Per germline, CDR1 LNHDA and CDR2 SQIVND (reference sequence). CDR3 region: CASSPLEHFNQPQHF. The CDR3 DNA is TGTGCCAGTAGTCCTCTGGAGCACTTCAATCAGCCCCAGCATTTT.

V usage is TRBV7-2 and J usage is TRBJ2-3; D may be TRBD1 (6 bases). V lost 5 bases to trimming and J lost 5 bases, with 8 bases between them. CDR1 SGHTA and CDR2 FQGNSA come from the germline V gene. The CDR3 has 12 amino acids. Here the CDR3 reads CASSEQGDTQYF. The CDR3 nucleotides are TGTGCCAGCAGCGAACAGGGAGATACGCAGTATTTT.

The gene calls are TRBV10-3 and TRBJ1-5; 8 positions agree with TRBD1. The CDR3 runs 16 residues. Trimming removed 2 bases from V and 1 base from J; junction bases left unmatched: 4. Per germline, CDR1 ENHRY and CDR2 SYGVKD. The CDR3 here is CAISETTGASNQPQHF. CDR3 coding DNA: TGTGCCATCAGTGAGACGACAGGGGCCAGCAATCAGCCCCAGCATTTT.

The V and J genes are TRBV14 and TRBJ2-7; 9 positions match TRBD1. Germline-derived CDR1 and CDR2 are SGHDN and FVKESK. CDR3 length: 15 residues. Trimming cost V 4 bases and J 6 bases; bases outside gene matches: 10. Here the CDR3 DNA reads TGTGCCAGCAGCCTCCGGACAGGGGAGGTCGGCGAGCAGTACTTC. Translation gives CASSLRTGEVGEQYF.

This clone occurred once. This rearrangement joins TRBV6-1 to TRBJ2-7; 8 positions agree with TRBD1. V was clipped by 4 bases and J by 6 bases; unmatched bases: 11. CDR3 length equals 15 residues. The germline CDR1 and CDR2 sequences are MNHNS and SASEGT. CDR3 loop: CASSAGIQGAGEQYF. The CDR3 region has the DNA TGTGCCAGCAGTGCGGGGATTCAGGGGGCGGGCGAGCAGTACTTC.

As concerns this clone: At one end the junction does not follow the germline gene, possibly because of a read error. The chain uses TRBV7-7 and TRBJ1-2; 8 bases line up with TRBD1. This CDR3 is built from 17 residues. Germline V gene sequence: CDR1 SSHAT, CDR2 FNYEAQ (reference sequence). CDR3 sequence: CASSLDLPQGAYYGYTF. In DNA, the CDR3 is TGTGCTAGCAGCTTAGATTTGCCGCAGGGGGCTTACTATGGCTACACCTTC.